This T cell receptor beta chain stems from a study of blood T cell repertoires in COVID-19. The wider study: Sites in the United States, Italy and Spain provided acute and convalescent COVID-19 samples. PBMCs, B-cell-depleted T cells, or T cells were the source of the cDNA or gDNA that made up the material.

Original methodology: Amplification of reference gene primers was used by the study to estimate nucleated cell counts. Here immunoSEQ multiplex PCR was the method, and the copy in TCRdb shows in-frame clones only, minus some. That table furnishes V, J and clone size, whereas the DNA furnished D and trimming. The sample holds under 250,000 clones, roughly 88% seen once. Per the germline V gene, CDR1 is ENHRY and CDR2 is SYGVKD. V was pared by 6 bases and J by 5 bases, with 13 bases between. The CDR3 runs 13 residues. This receptor was obtained from a woman aged 30 to 39 who had been exposed to COVID-19. The V and J genes are TRBV10-3 and TRBJ2-5; tentative D call: TRBD1 (6 bases). Sequencing used PBMCs or T cells enriched from blood (not recorded which). The CDR3 is CAISQGPEETQYF. Written as DNA, the CDR3 is TGTGCCATCAGCCAGGGGCCGGAGGAGACCCAGTACTTC.